The 12 T cell receptor beta chains presented below share a single source sample, sequenced in a study of PD-1 blockade in classical Hodgkin lymphoma. Time point here: newly diagnosed, previously untreated cHL patient sample. Magnetic negative selection, applied to thawed PBMCs, was used to isolate the CD8+ T cells. Some clones are missing from TCRdb's copy, which holds only in-frame ones; the method was immunoSEQ multiplex PCR. The sample includes fewer than 9,500 clones, about nine tenths of them seen just once. Input material: CD8+ T cells from blood. These TCRs come from a human donor with classical Hodgkin lymphoma.

The chain employs TRBV6-1 and TRBJ2-5; 10 bases agree with TRBD2. V was clipped by 2 bases and J by 5 bases; unmatched bases: 5. Germline V CDR1 and CDR2: MNHNS, SASEGT. The CDR3 consists of 15 residues. The CDR3 spells CASSEKAGGPETQYF. DNA for the CDR3: TGTGCCAGCAGTGAAAAAGCGGGGGGGCCGGAGACCCAGTACTTC.

The V call is TRBV4-3, the J call TRBJ1-1; D is perhaps TRBD1 (6 bases). Trimming removed 3 bases at V and 5 bases at J, with 10 bases between. The CDR3 loop spans 13 amino acids. Germline V lookup: CDR1 LGHNA, CDR2 YSLEER. In DNA form, the CDR3 reads TGCGCCAGCAGCCAGAACACAGGGACTGAAGCTTTCTTT. This codes for CASSQNTGTEAFF.

This sequence joins TRBV7-9 and TRBJ1-1; tentative D call: TRBD1 (6 bases). Trimming cost V 5 bases and J 3 bases, with 10 bases left between them. CDR1 and CDR2 from the germline V gene are SEHNR and FQNEAQ (reference sequence). The CDR3 consists of 13 residues. CDR3 in DNA: TGTGCCAGCAGCGCAGGGGTTGACACTGAAGCTTTCTTT. Protein: CASSAGVDTEAFF.

This clone is large by share. V and J are TRBV6-5 and TRBJ2-2; possible D gene TRBD1, 5 bases. Germline loops: CDR1 MNHEY, CDR2 SVGAGI. The V end lost 6 bases, the J end lost 0 bases, and 14 bases lay between the germline ends. The length of the CDR3 is 16 residues. Here the CDR3 DNA reads TGTGCCAGCAGGTACAGGTTTCTAACGAACACCGGGGAGCTGTTTTTT. It specifies CASRYRFLTNTGELFF.

This chain connects TRBV5-5 to TRBJ2-7; tentatively, D is TRBD1 (6 bases). Germline loops: CDR1 SGHKS, CDR2 YYEKEE (reference sequence). V lost 2 bases and J 0 bases, leaving 9 bases between the germline ends. The CDR3 contains 14 residues. The CDR3: CASSFDRHSYEQYF. Written as DNA, the CDR3 is TGTGCCAGCAGCTTTGACAGGCACTCCTACGAGCAGTACTTC.

The CDR3 here is CASSLGQDYNQPQHF. In DNA form, the CDR3 reads TGTGCCAGCAGCTTGGGGCAGGACTACAATCAGCCCCAGCATTTT. The chain links TRBV5-6 to TRBJ1-5; no firm D call. CDR3 length: 15 amino acids. From germline, CDR1 is SGHDT and CDR2 YYEEEE. V was shortened by 0 bases and J by 3 bases, with 10 bases between the two germline ends.

V and J are TRBV30 and TRBJ2-4; D is ambiguous. V dropped 0 bases and J dropped 5 bases, with 5 bases sitting between them. The CDR3 loop spans 12 amino acids. CDR1 and CDR2 (germline): GTSNPN, SVGIG (reference sequence). The CDR3 region has the DNA TGTGCCTGGAGTGTTGTCCAAAACATTCAGTACTTC. Protein: CAWSVVQNIQYF.

This chain uses TRBV27 with TRBJ2-7; D possibly uses TRBD1 or TRBD2 (5 bases each). V lost 9 bases, J lost 2 bases, and 17 bases lay in between. The CDR3 is 14 residues long. In germline, CDR1 is MNHEY, CDR2 SMNVEV (reference sequence). The DNA for the CDR3 is TGTGCCAGTCGGGACGGTCTTGACCCCTACGAGCAGTACTTC. Translation: CASRDGLDPYEQYF.

The count of this clone is one. V usage is TRBV28 and J usage is TRBJ2-3; the D gene is possibly TRBD2 (6 bases). The germline V gene has CDR1 MDHEN and CDR2 SYDVKM. V lost 1 base and J lost 2, with 10 bases in between. The CDR3 length is 15 residues. As DNA, the CDR3 is TGTGCCAGCAGTTTATTGGCGGGGACCACAGATACGCAGTATTTT. As protein: CASSLLAGTTDTQYF.

The CDR3 DNA reads as TGTGCCAGCACACAGGCTTGGAGCAATCAGCCCCAGCATTTT. Translating gives CASTQAWSNQPQHF. J is TRBJ1-5 and V is TRBV19, with a weak D call TRBD1 (5 bases). Trimming stripped 9 bases from V and 1 base from J, with 13 bases between. CDR1 LNHDA and CDR2 SQIVND come from the germline V gene (reference sequence). This CDR3 comprises 14 residues.

The rearrangement links TRBV19 to TRBJ2-7; D unresolved. The CDR3 runs 13 residues. V was trimmed by 5 bases and J by 2 bases, leaving 10 bases between them. Per germline, CDR1 LNHDA and CDR2 SQIVND (reference sequence). CDR3 nucleotide sequence: TGTGCCAGTAGTTATACAGTTACCTACGAGCAGTACTTC. Amino acid sequence: CASSYTVTYEQYF.

The rearrangement uses TRBV5-1 and TRBJ1-2, with 8 bases that match TRBD1. The germline CDR1 and CDR2 sequences are SGHRS and YFSETQ. The CDR3 covers 16 residues. J gave up 3 bases and V 2 bases, and 9 bases lay outside the gene matches. The CDR3 is CASSFTSAGGHYGYTF. CDR3 in DNA: TGCGCCAGCAGCTTTACCTCCGCAGGGGGCCACTATGGCTACACCTTC.